A single sample gave rise to the 15 T cell receptor beta chains below, sequenced in a study of shared clonotypes between healthy human individuals. Repertoires were generated with immunoSEQ multiplex PCR, while TCRdb's copy carries only in-frame clones and drops some. The data contain approximately 1.9 million clones, 85% to 95% of them singletons. Terminally differentiated effector memory CD45RA+ cells were excluded by CCR7 positive selection of CD45RO-negative cells. The sequenced sample was naive CD8+ T cells from PBMCs. These receptors came from a man younger than 35 in good health. Some clones in this sample may be carry-over from other donors' samples.

V gene TRBV7-9 combines with J gene TRBJ2-3; D is perhaps TRBD1 (6 bases). Trimming pared 5 bases from V and 1 base from J, leaving 13 bases between. The CDR3 is made up of 15 amino acids. Per germline, CDR1 SEHNR and CDR2 FQNEAQ (reference sequence). The CDR3 sequence: CASSETGIRTDTQYF. CDR3 coding DNA: TGTGCCAGCAGCGAAACAGGGATCCGCACAGATACGCAGTATTTT.

The chain has TRBV19 and TRBJ2-1; 11 bases match TRBD2. This CDR3 has 15 amino acids. V dropped 5 bases and J dropped 10; count of bases not matched to a gene: 10. The germline V gene encodes CDR1 LNHDA and CDR2 SQIVND (reference sequence). The CDR3 nucleotides read TGTGCCAGTAGTTTTACTCGTAGCGGGAGGGGGGAGCAGTTCTTC. It is translated as CASSFTRSGRGEQFF.

V usage is TRBV29-1 and J usage is TRBJ2-1, with 14 bases that match TRBD2. Germline V CDR1 and CDR2: SQVTM, ANQGSEA. The V gene end was trimmed by 7 bases and the J gene end by 9 bases; junction bases not matched to a gene: 8. This CDR3 contains 14 residues. The CDR3 DNA follows: TGCAGCGCGGCCGGGACTAGCGGGAGTAGTGAGCAGTTCTTC. Translating gives CSAAGTSGSSEQFF.

The rearrangement links TRBV4-1 to TRBJ2-1; possibly TRBD2 for D (6 bases). Trimming left V 5 bases short and J 8 bases short, with 22 bases between. Germline-derived CDR1 and CDR2 are MGHRA and YSYEKL. This CDR3 spans 16 amino acids. Here the CDR3 DNA reads TGCGCCAGCAGCTCCCAACGTCGGAGGGCCGTAGATGAGCAGTTCTTC. This codes for CASSSQRRRAVDEQFF.

The V call is TRBV6-1, the J call TRBJ2-3, with unresolved D. V was pared by 0 bases and J by 2 bases, with 15 bases between. The CDR3 runs 17 residues. Per the germline V gene, CDR1 is MNHNS and CDR2 is SASEGT. The CDR3 DNA reads as TGTGCCAGCAGTGAAGCGCTTCCGGAGTGGTACACAGATACGCAGTATTTT. This translates into CASSEALPEWYTDTQYF.

The rearrangement joins TRBV7-3 to TRBJ2-7, with 7 positions matching TRBD2. The CDR3 covers 19 residues. Trimming at V came to 5 bases and at J to 3 bases, leaving 22 bases not matched to a gene. CDR1 is SGHTA and CDR2 is FQGTGA in the germline V gene. In DNA form, the CDR3 reads TGTGCCAGCAGCCGTTCGTGGCTAGCGGAGGCCCCTCATTTCTACGAGCAGTACTTC. Protein: CASSRSWLAEAPHFYEQYF.

This rearrangement joins TRBV19 to TRBJ2-3, with 9 bases that match TRBD2. The J segment lost 4 bases and the V segment lost 7 bases, leaving 9 bases of the junction unmatched. Germline CDR1 and CDR2: LNHDA and SQIVND (reference sequence). This CDR3 is built from 15 residues. The CDR3 bases are TGTGCCAGTAACTTCGGAGGCGGGAGGGCAGATACGCAGTATTTT. Residues: CASNFGGGRADTQYF.

The chain couples TRBV7-3 to TRBJ2-4, with TRBD1 matching 7 bases. Germline V gene sequence: CDR1 SGHTA, CDR2 FQGTGA. CDR3 length equals 15 residues. V gave up 4 bases and J gave up 0 bases; unmatched junction bases: 3. In nucleotides, the CDR3 is TGTGCCAGCAGCTCTAACAGGGGAGCCAAAAACATTCAGTACTTC. Its protein product is CASSSNRGAKNIQYF. The full variable domain, in which reference TRBV7-3 and TRBJ2-4 provide the parts outside the CDR3, is GAGVSQTPSNKVTEKGKYVELRCDPISGHTALYWYRQSLGQGPEFLIYFQGTGAADDSGLPNDRFFAVRPEGSVSTLKIQRTERGDSAVYLCASSSNRGAKNIQYFGAGTRLSVL.

Remarks on this clone: The same CDR3 also results from other DNA sequences found in this sample. CDR3 nucleotides: TGTGCCAGCAGTTTAGGTAGGGTTGGCGAGCAGTACTTC. This gives the protein CASSLGRVGEQYF. The chain uses TRBV27 and TRBJ2-7; D gene unclear. Between the trimmed V and J ends, which lost 2 bases and 6 bases, there was a span of 11 bases. In germline, CDR1 is MNHEY, CDR2 SMNVEV (reference sequence). This CDR3 is 13 amino acids long.

The chain couples TRBV14 to TRBJ1-2, with D possibly matching TRBD1 (6 bases). CDR1 is SGHDN and CDR2 is FVKESK in the germline V gene. The V and J ends lost 4 bases and 5 bases respectively, with 17 bases between them. This CDR3 region has 15 residues. The DNA for the CDR3 is TGTGCCAGCAGCCCCCCGGGACACCGGGCGTATGGCTACACCTTC. Its translation is CASSPPGHRAYGYTF.

The rearrangement joins TRBV5-1 to TRBJ2-5; possibly TRBD2 for D (6 bases). The ends were cut back, 0 bases at V and 5 bases at J, with 17 bases in the middle. CDR3 length equals 16 residues. The V gene's germline CDR1 is SGHRS and CDR2 YFSETQ. The CDR3: CASSLDRRGTGETQYF. The CDR3 DNA reads TGCGCCAGCAGCTTGGATAGGAGGGGAACGGGGGAGACCCAGTACTTC.

This chain links TRBV21-1 with TRBJ1-1. TRBV21-1 counts as a pseudogene. The CDR3 sequence is 10 residues long. Here the CDR3 reads CASSKQGTFF. CDR3 DNA: TGTGCCAGCAGCAAGCAAGGTACCTTCTTT.

This chain connects TRBV27 to TRBJ2-7, with D hard to call. CDR3 length: 16 residues. Trimming pared 1 base from V and 4 bases from J, leaving 17 bases between. From germline, CDR1 is MNHEY and CDR2 SMNVEV (reference sequence). The CDR3 DNA reads as TGTGCCAGCAGTTTATTGATCACCGGGTCTTCATACGAGCAGTACTTC. Protein: CASSLLITGSSYEQYF.

This clone was observed a single time. J is TRBJ2-2 and V is TRBV5-6; the match to TRBD1 covers 9 bases. This CDR3 is 15 amino acids long. Germline loops: CDR1 SGHDT, CDR2 YYEEEE. The V segment lost 3 bases and the J segment 4 bases; nucleotides outside the gene matches: 4. CDR3 sequence reads: CASSSQGAFTGELFF. Here the CDR3 DNA reads TGTGCCAGCAGCTCACAGGGGGCGTTCACCGGGGAGCTGTTTTTT.

V and J are TRBV11-3 and TRBJ2-3; perhaps TRBD2 as D (6 bases). V lost 8 bases, J lost 8 bases, and 11 bases lay in between. Germline CDR1 reads SGHNT; CDR2 reads YENEEA. CDR3 length equals 11 residues. This CDR3 is CASEAGGTQYF. In DNA form, the CDR3 reads TGTGCCAGCGAAGCGGGCGGTACGCAGTATTTT.